Sequencing of this T cell receptor (beta chain) was carried out in a study of Graves' ophthalmopathy and Graves' hyperthyroidism listed by TCRdb under 2018. At the level of the whole study: Peripheral blood was collected at initial diagnosis, before any treatment. To explore V-J signatures distinguishing ophthalmopathy from hyperthyroidism, a discovery set of around 100 patients (fewer than 45 ophthalmopathy, over 55 stable hyperthyroidism) was enrolled. Once sampling was done, hyperthyroidism patients were given methimazole at a starting dose of 30 mg daily, while ophthalmopathy patients were given high-dose intravenous methylprednisolone. TCR beta repertoire signatures were used to distinguish Graves' ophthalmopathy from Graves' hyperthyroidism and to predict progression to ophthalmopathy. In six hyperthyroidism patients, the T-cell repertoire of thyroid tissue was compared with the T-cell repertoire of blood. In total, approximately 130 blood samples were TCR-sequenced: 43 ophthalmopathy, 75 hyperthyroidism and about 17 hyperthyroidism-to-ophthalmopathy patients. The independent validation cohort included about 19 hyperthyroidism patients plus 17 patients who later progressed from hyperthyroidism to ophthalmopathy.

Study-wide conclusions, independent of this receptor: Sample size was not statistically predetermined, and group allocation was not concealed from the investigators. In cross-validation, the 13-signature model distinguished ophthalmopathy from stable hyperthyroidism with approximately 88% sensitivity and about 84% specificity, and in the test set the corresponding values were roughly 78% and 74%. In validation, the model predicted ophthalmopathy progression with roughly 68% sensitivity and approximately 72% specificity; 12 predicted patients were CT-confirmed with GO in a median of about 6.1 months. Among expanded thyroid clonotypes with frequency above 0.001, most also showed up in blood, which suggests that blood repertoires may reflect the thyroid immune response.

With regard to this clonotype: Its target antigen remains unknown. One base away there is no much larger clone; base qualities are not given.

For repertoire sequencing, TCR beta CDR3 regions were amplified from RNA transcripts. The first round was an RT-PCR using HTBI primers with the Qiagen OneStep RT-PCR kit, and this first round was followed by a second-round multiplex PCR, then size selection and purification. Sequencing of the libraries was carried out on an Illumina HiSeq2000 in paired-end mode with 100 bp reads. The paper's data handling went like this. SOAPnuke was used to process the reads, removing any read that contained adapters or uncalled bases, had a mean Phred below 15, or lacked an exact match to the constant primer or identifier. COPE v1.2.5 was used to merge the high-quality paired reads. Each unique nucleotide sequence was treated as a clonotype, and MiTCR v1.1 was used to align the clonotypes to the IMGT TRB V, D and J references. Analysis was restricted to V-J combinations with a frequency above 0.0001, which covered roughly 99% of repertoires. A TCR clonal expansion and chaos score per V-J combination was defined as the ratio of F50 clonal expansion to chaos observed in the TCRdist matrix. Welch's t-statistics and random forest were used to reduce features to about a dozen V-J combinations, which were fed into a naive Bayes classifier. The similarity between thyroid and blood repertoires was quantified using the Morisita-Horn index. The public reads were reanalyzed by TCRdb: fastp trimming at Q25, MiXCR alignment, in-frame beta chains only. Records with the same CDR3 protein are collapsed into one entry carrying the most frequent genes and DNA. The V and J calls here are based on TCRdb, not the publication. A total of about 370,000 distinct CDR3 sequences appear in this sample, about a sixth of them only once. The top ten clonotypes cover roughly 2.6% of the sample.

A patient counted as having stable hyperthyroidism if there was no progression to ophthalmopathy within 18 months of follow-up. Patients with hyperthyroidism were aged 18 to 65 years, had been newly diagnosed, and had a disease duration of less than 2 months. Patients with other autoimmune diseases, uncontrolled infections, pregnancy or lactation were excluded from the study. Clinical symptoms, serum thyroxine, TRAb, thyroid ultrasound and orbital computed tomography formed the basis of the diagnosis. Ficoll-Paque density gradient centrifugation was used to isolate PBMCs from approximately 10 ml of fresh peripheral blood. Trizol reagent was used to extract the total RNA, and its quality was then checked on an Agilent 2100 Bioanalyzer. Cut back by 0 bases and 2 bases, the V and J ends lie 12 bases apart. There are 15 amino acids in the CDR3, from cysteine to phenylalanine inclusive. Just the 45-base CDR3 DNA is kept, in frame starting at base 1. According to the germline V gene, CDR1 reads SGHRS and CDR2 reads YFSETQ.

This chain joins TRBV5-1 to TRBJ2-7; tentative D gene TRBD1, with 5 bases matching. The sequenced material came from peripheral blood. This sequence was found in an adult woman with stable Graves' hyperthyroidism. The encoded CDR3 is CASSLDAGSAYEQYF. The DNA is as follows: TGCGCCAGCAGCTTGGATGCAGGGTCGGCCTACGAGCAGTACTTC.